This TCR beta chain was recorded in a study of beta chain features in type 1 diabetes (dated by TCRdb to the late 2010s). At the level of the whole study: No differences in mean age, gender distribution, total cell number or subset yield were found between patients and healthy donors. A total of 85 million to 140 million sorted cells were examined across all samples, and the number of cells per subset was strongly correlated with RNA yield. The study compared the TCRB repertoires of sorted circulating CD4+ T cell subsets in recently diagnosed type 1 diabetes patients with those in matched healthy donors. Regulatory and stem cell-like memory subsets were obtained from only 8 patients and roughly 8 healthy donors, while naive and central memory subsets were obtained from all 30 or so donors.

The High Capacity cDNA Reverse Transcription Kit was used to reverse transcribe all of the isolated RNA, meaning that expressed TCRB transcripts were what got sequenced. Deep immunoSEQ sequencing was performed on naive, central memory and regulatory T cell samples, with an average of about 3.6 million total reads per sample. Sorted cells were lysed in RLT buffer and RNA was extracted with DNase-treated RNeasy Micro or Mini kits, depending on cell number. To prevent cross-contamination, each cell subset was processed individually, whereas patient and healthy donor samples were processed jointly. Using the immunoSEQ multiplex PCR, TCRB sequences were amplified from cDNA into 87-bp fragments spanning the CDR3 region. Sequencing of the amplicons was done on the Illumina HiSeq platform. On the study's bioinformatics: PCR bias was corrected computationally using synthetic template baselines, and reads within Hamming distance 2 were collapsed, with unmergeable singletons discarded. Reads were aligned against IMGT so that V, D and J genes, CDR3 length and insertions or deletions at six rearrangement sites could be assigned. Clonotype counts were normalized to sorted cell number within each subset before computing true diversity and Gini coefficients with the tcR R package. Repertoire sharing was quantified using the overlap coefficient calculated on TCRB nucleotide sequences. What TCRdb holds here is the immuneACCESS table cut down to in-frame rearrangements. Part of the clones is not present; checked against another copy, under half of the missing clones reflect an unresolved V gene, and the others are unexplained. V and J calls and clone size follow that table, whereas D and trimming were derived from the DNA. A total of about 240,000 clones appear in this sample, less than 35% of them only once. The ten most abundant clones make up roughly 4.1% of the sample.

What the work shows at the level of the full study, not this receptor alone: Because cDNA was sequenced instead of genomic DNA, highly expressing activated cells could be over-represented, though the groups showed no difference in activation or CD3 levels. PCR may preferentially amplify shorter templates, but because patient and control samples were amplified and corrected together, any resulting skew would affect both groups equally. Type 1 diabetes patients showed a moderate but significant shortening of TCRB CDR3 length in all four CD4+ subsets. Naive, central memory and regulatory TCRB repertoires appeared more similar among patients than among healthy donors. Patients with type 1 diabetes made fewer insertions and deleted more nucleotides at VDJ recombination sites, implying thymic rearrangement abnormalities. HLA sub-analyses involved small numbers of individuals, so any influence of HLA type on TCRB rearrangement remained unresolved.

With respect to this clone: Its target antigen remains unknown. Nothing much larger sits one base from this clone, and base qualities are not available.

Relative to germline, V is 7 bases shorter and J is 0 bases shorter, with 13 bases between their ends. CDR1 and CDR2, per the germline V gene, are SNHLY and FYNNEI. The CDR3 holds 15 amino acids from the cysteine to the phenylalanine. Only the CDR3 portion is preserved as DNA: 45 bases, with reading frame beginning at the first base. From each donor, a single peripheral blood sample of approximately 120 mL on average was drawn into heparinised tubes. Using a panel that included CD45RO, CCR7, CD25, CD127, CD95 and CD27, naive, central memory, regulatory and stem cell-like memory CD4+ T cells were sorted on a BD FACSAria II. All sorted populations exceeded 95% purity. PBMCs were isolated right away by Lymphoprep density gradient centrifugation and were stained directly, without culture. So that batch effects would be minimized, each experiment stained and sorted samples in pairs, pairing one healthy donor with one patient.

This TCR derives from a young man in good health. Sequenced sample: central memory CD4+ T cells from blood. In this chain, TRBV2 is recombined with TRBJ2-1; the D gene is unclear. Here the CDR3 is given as CASIQIPGSYNEQFF. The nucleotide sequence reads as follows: TGTGCCAGCATCCAAATCCCCGGCTCCTACAATGAGCAGTTCTTC.